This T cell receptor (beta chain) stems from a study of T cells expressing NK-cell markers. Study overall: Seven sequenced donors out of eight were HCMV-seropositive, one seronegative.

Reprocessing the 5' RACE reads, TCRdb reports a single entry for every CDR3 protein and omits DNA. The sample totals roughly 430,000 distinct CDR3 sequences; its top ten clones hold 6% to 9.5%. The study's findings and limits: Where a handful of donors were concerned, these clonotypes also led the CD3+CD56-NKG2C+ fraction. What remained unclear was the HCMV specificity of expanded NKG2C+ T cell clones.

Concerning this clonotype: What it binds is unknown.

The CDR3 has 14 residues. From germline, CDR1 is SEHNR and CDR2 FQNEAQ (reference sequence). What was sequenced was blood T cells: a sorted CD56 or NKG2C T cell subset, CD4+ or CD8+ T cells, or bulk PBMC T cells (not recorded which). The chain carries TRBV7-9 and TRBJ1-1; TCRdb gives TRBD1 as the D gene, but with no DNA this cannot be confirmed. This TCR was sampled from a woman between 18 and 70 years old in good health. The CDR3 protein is CASSLAGGTRWAFF. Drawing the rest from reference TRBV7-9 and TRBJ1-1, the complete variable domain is DTGVSQNPRHKITKRGQNVTFRCDPISEHNRLYWYRQTLGQGPEFLTYFQNEAQLEKSRLLSDRFSAERPKGSFSTLEIQRTEQGDSAMYLCASSLAGGTRWAFFGQGTRLTVV.